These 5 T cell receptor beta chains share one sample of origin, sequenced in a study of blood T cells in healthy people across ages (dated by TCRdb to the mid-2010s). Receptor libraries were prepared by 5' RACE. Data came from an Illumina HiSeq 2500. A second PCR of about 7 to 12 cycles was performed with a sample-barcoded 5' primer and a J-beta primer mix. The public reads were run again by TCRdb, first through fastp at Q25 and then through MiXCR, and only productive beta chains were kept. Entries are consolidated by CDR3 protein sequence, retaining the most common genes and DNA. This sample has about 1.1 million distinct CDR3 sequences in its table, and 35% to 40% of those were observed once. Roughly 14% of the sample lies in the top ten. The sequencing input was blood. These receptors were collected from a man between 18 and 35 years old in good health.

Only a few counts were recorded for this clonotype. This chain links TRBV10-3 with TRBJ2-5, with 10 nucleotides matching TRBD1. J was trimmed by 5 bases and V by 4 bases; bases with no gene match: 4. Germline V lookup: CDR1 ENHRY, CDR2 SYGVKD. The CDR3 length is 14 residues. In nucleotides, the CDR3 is TGTGCCATCAGTGGGACAGGGGGAGTCGAGACCCAGTACTTC. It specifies CAISGTGGVETQYF.

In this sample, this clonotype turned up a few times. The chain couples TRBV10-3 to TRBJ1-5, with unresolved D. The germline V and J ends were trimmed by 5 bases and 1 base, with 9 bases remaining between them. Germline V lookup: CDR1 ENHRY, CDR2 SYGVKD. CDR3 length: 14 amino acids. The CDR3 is CAISLGGSNQPQHF. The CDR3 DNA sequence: TGTGCCATCAGTCTTGGCGGCAGCAATCAGCCCCAGCATTTT.

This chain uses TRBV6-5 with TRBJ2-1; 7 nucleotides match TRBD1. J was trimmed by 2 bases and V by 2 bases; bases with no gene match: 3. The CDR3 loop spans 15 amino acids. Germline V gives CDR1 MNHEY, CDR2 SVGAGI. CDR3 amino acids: CASSYKQGPYNEQFF. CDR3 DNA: TGTGCCAGCAGTTACAAACAGGGGCCCTACAATGAGCAGTTCTTC.

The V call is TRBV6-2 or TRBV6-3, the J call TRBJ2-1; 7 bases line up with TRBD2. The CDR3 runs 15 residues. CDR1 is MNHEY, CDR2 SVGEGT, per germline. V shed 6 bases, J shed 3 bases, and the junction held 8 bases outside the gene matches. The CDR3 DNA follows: TGTGCCAGCAGCCCCGCTAGCGGCATCTACAATGAGCAGTTCTTC. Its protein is CASSPASGIYNEQFF.

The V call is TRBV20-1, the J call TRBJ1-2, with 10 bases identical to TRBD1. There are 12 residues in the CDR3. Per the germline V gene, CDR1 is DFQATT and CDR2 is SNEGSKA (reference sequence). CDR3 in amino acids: CRGQGGNYGYTF. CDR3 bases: TGCAGAGGACAGGGGGGTAACTATGGCTACACCTTC.